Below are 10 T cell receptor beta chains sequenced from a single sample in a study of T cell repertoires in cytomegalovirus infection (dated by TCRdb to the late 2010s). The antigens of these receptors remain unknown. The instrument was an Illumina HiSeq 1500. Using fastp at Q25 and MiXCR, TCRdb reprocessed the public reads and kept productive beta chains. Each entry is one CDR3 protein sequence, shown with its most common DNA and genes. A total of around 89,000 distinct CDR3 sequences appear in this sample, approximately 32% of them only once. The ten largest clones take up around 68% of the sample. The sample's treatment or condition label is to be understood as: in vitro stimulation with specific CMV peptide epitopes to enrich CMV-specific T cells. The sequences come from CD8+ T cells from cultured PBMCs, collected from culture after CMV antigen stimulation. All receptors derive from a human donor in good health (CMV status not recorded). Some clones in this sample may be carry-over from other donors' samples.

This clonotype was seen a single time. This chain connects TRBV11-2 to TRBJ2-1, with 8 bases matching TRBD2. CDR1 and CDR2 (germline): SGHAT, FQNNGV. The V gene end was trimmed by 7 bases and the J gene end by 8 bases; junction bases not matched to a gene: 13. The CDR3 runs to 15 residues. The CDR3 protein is CASKPSGGFSDEQFF. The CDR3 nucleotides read TGTGCCAGCAAACCCAGCGGGGGTTTTTCCGATGAGCAGTTCTTC.

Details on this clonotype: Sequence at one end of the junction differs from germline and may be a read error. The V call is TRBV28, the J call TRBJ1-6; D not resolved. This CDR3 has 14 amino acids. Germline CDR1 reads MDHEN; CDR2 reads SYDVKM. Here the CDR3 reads CASSHSSYNSPLHF. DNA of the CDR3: TGTGCCAGCAGTCATAGCTCCTATAATTCGCCCCTCCACTTT.

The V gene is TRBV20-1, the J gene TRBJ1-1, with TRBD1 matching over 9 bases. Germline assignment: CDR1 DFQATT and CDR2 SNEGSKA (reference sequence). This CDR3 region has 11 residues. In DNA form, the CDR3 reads TGCAGCCGGGACAGGGCGACTGAAGCTTTCTTT. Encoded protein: CSRDRATEAFF.

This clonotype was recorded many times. CDR3 in amino acids: CASEGLGSSGELFF. CDR3 DNA: TGTGCCAGCGAGGGACTAGGCTCGTCCGGGGAGCTGTTTTTT. The gene calls are TRBV6-2 or TRBV6-3 and TRBJ2-2; 8 nucleotides match TRBD2. Per germline, CDR1 MNHEY and CDR2 SVGEGT. The CDR3 runs to 14 residues. V dropped 8 bases and J dropped 6; count of bases not matched to a gene: 8.

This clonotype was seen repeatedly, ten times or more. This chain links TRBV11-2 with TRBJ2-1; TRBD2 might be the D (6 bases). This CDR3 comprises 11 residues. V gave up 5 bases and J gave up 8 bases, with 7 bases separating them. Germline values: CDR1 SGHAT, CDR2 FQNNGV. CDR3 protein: CASSQRDEQFF. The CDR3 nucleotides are TGTGCCAGCAGCCAGCGGGATGAGCAGTTCTTC.

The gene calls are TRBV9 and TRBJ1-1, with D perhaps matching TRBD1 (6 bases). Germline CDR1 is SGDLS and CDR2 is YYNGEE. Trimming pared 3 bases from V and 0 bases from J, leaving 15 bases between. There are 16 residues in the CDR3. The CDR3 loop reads CASSARGGGVNTEAFF. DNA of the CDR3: TGTGCCAGCAGCGCGAGGGGGGGGGGCGTGAACACTGAAGCTTTCTTT.

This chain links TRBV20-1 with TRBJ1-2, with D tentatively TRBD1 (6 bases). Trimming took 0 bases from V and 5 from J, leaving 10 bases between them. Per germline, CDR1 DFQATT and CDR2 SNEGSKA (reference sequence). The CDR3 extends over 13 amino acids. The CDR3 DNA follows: TGCAGTGCTAGAGAGGGGGCAGCTTATGGCTACACCTTC. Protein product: CSAREGAAYGYTF.

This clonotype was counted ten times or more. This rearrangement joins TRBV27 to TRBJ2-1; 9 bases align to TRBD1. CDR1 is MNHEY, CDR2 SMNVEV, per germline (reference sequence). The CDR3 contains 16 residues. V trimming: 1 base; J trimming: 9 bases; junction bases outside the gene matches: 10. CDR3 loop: CASSLLAGQGTGEQFF. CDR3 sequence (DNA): TGTGCCAGCAGTTTATTGGCAGGACAGGGGACGGGTGAGCAGTTCTTC.

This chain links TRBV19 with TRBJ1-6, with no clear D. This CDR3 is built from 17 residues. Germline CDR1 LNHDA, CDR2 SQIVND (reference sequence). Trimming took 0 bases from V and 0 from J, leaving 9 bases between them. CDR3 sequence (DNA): TGTGCCAGTAGTATAGATGCGGAGAGCTCCTATAATTCACCCCTCCACTTT. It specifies CASSIDAESSYNSPLHF.

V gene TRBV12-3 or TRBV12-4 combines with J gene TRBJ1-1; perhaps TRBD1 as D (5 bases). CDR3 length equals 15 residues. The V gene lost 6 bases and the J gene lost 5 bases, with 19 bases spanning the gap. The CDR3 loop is CASRATGTRRTEAFF. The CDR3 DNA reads TGTGCCAGCAGGGCTACCGGGACGAGGAGAACTGAAGCTTTCTTT.